Included here is one T cell receptor (beta chain) sequence, with context. It was with 60 Vbeta and 13 Jbeta primers that the PCR ran. The assay was immunoSEQ multiplex PCR, and TCRdb's table has in-frame clones only and misses some. The sample includes around 180,000 clones, over 75% of them seen just once. The CDR3 loop spans 15 amino acids. V was clipped by 3 bases and J by 1 base, with 12 bases between them. Germline CDR1 is SEHNR and CDR2 is FQNEAQ (reference sequence). The sample is drawn from a study of cytomegalovirus exposure and HLA in healthy donors. The J gene is TRBJ1-1, the V gene TRBV7-9; weak D call: TRBD1 (6 bases). The source is a man aged 18 to 29 in good health and CMV-seronegative. Sequenced: PBMCs. CDR3 nucleotides: TGTGCCAGCAGCTTCCAGGGGATGGGGAACACTGAAGCTTTCTTT. Protein: CASSFQGMGNTEAFF.